This entry lists 20 T cell receptor beta chains sequenced from one sample in a study of cytomegalovirus exposure and HLA in healthy donors. 13 Jbeta primers and 60 Vbeta primers were used for the PCR. Only in-frame clones appear in the TCRdb table, and some are missing; sequencing was by immunoSEQ multiplex PCR. The data contain approximately 190,000 clones, around 84% of them seen just once; the ten biggest clones take up 3.4%. The sequenced material came from PBMCs. These receptor sequences come from a middle-aged man in good health and CMV-seropositive.

This sequence joins TRBV21-1 and TRBJ2-7; the tabulated D call, TRBD1, remains unverified against the DNA. TRBV21-1 is annotated as a pseudogene. CDR3 length: 22 amino acids. The CDR3: CASSKSQRDPGDRERNLYEQYF. In DNA form, the CDR3 reads TGTGCCAGCAGCAAAAGTCAAAGGGACCCCGGGGACAGGGAGCGGAATTTGTACGAGCAGTACTTC.

This clone has just one count. A read error may produce the germline difference seen at one junction end. The J gene is TRBJ2-5, the V gene TRBV7-9; 8 nucleotides match TRBD2. The CDR3 totals 15 residues. Germline V gives CDR1 SEHNR, CDR2 FQNEAQ (reference sequence). CDR3 in DNA: TGTTCCAGCAGCTCTCGGGAGGGCGGGGCAGAGACCCAGTACTTC. Protein: CSSSSREGGAETQYF.

This clone was observed a single time. This sequence joins TRBV18 and TRBJ2-7; no firm D call. The CDR3 sequence is 11 residues long. Trimming pared 2 bases from V and 6 bases from J, leaving 5 bases between. Germline V gene sequence: CDR1 KGHSH, CDR2 LQKENI. Here the CDR3 reads CASSPDIEQYF. The CDR3 DNA follows: TGTGCCAGCTCACCAGACATCGAGCAGTACTTC.

The CDR3 DNA follows: TGTGCCAGCAGCTTAGGGGGGACAGTTAATTCACCCCTCCACTTT. Encoded protein: CASSLGGTVNSPLHF. The chain joins TRBV11-2 to TRBJ1-6; TRBD1 matches at 7 bases. The CDR3 extends over 15 amino acids. With 1 base clipped from V and 6 bases from J, the junction kept 3 bases outside the gene matches. In germline, CDR1 is SGHAT, CDR2 FQNNGV.

The chain is built from TRBV5-3 and TRBJ1-2; TRBD1 matches 9 bases. TRBV5-3 is treated as an ORF (open reading frame) with a function not yet certain. With V trimmed by 4 bases and J by 6 bases, 25 bases remained unmatched. There are 20 residues in the CDR3. The CDR3 reads CARSQPDWRDRAKPGDGYTF. CDR3 DNA sequence: TGTGCCAGAAGCCAGCCGGATTGGAGGGACAGGGCGAAGCCGGGCGATGGCTACACCTTC.

V usage is TRBV28 and J usage is TRBJ2-1, with 13 bases lining up with TRBD2. From germline, CDR1 is MDHEN and CDR2 SYDVKM. V was clipped by 3 bases and J by 5 bases; unmatched bases: 4. The CDR3 extends over 16 amino acids. CDR3 coding DNA: TGTGCCAGCAGTTTGTGGGGGACTAGCGGGAACAATGAGCAGTTCTTC. This sequence encodes CASSLWGTSGNNEQFF.

The chain couples TRBV2 to TRBJ1-2, with D possibly matching TRBD1 (5 bases). V was cut by 6 bases and J by 1 base, with 12 bases left in between. Germline V lookup: CDR1 SNHLY, CDR2 FYNNEI. The CDR3 covers 14 residues. CDR3 bases: TGTGCCAGCAGCCTGGGGGGGGTTAACTATGGCTACACCTTC. Its translation is CASSLGGVNYGYTF.

The rearrangement uses TRBV12-5 and TRBJ1-2; tentative D call: TRBD1 (6 bases). The CDR3 consists of 12 residues. The V end was cut by 3 bases, the J end by 8 bases, with 10 bases between. CDR1 and CDR2 (germline): LGHNT, FRNRAP. The CDR3 reads CASGFAGVGYTF. For the CDR3, the DNA is TGTGCTAGTGGTTTCGCAGGGGTGGGCTACACCTTC.

CDR3 loop: CASSEVSTSVPRTQYF. The CDR3 DNA sequence: TGCGCCAGCAGTGAAGTTTCGACTAGCGTCCCGAGGACCCAGTACTTC. This sequence joins TRBV10-1 and TRBJ2-5; 8 positions agree with TRBD2. The germline V gene encodes CDR1 WNHNN and CDR2 SYGVQD (reference sequence). The CDR3 covers 16 residues. The V gene end was trimmed by 3 bases and the J gene end by 7 bases; junction bases not matched to a gene: 13.

The gene calls are TRBV7-4 and TRBJ2-2, with D unclear. CDR3 length: 17 residues. Trimming stripped 1 base from V and 0 bases from J, with 12 bases between. CDR1 is SGHVT, CDR2 SQSDAQ, per germline. The CDR3 loop reads CASSLVLRSPNTGELFF. For the CDR3, the DNA is TGTGCCAGCAGCTTAGTCCTTAGGAGCCCGAACACCGGGGAGCTGTTTTTT.

The chain recombines TRBV7-3 with TRBJ1-1; the D is unclear. Trimming shortened V by 5 bases and J by 3 bases, and 10 bases separated the two germline ends. This CDR3 is 13 amino acids long. Per the germline V gene, CDR1 is SGHTA and CDR2 is FQGTGA. CDR3 sequence: CASSRDADTEAFF. Written as DNA, the CDR3 is TGTGCCAGCAGCCGTGATGCGGACACTGAAGCTTTCTTT.

This clone was picked up one time. The J gene is TRBJ2-5, the V gene TRBV7-6; 7 positions match TRBD2. After removal of 5 bases from V and 2 bases from J, the junction contained 5 bases not matched to a gene. The CDR3 is made up of 14 amino acids. CDR1 and CDR2 (germline): SGHVS, FNYEAQ. Here the CDR3 DNA reads TGTGCCAGCAGCCTTCCGGGACTACAAGAGACCCAGTACTTC. Translation: CASSLPGLQETQYF.

Comment on this clone: The junction departs from the called germline gene at one end, perhaps through a read error. This chain uses TRBV7-6 with TRBJ2-3; 8 bases agree with TRBD2. Germline V CDR1 and CDR2: SGHVS, FNYEAQ. The CDR3 sequence is 18 residues long. This CDR3 reads CASSLETPGGAVTDAQYF. The CDR3 DNA follows: TGTGCCAGCAGCTTAGAGACCCCCGGGGGGGCAGTGACAGATGCGCAGTATTTT.

A few counts support this clone. The chain employs TRBV6-5 and TRBJ1-4, with 7 bases matching TRBD1. The CDR3 has 13 residues. The ends lost 8 bases at V and 8 bases at J; junction bases unmatched: 8. CDR1 is MNHEY and CDR2 is SVGAGI in the germline V gene. The CDR3 nucleotides are TGTGCCAGCGGAGACAGGGAGCCCGAAAAACTGTTTTTT. This translates into CASGDREPEKLFF.

CDR3 sequence reads: CASSYEGESTEAFF. The DNA of the CDR3 is TGTGCCAGCAGTTACGAGGGCGAAAGCACTGAAGCTTTCTTT. This chain links TRBV6-6 with TRBJ1-1; D gene uncertain. The CDR3 extends over 14 amino acids. Trimming removed 2 bases from V and 4 bases from J, with 11 bases in between. Germline V gene lookup returns CDR1 MNHNY and CDR2 SVGAGI (reference sequence).

J is TRBJ2-1 and V is TRBV4-1; 13 bases are a match to TRBD2. In germline, CDR1 is MGHRA, CDR2 YSYEKL. J gave up 10 bases and V 1 base, and 10 bases lay outside the gene matches. CDR3 length: 17 amino acids. The CDR3 nucleotides read TGCGCCAGCAGCCAAGGACTAGCGGGAGGCTTCCACCGAGAGCAGTTCTTC. Residues: CASSQGLAGGFHREQFF.

This chain uses TRBV13 with TRBJ2-7; a possible D gene is TRBD1 (5 bases). CDR1 is PRHDT and CDR2 is FYEKMQ in the germline V gene (reference sequence). Trimming pared 5 bases from V and 4 bases from J, leaving 18 bases between. There are 15 residues in the CDR3. In DNA, the CDR3 is TGTGCCAGCAGCCCACGCGACAGATTCTTTTACGAGCAGTACTTC. Translation gives CASSPRDRFFYEQYF.

V usage is TRBV7-9 and J usage is TRBJ1-5, with 7 bases fitting TRBD1. The CDR3 covers 15 residues. Germline V gene lookup returns CDR1 SEHNR and CDR2 FQNEAQ (reference sequence). Trimming cost V 1 base and J 7 bases; bases outside gene matches: 7. The CDR3 bases are TGTGCCAGCAGCTTAGGACAGGGTCTGGGCCAGCCCCAGCATTTT. Translated, it gives CASSLGQGLGQPQHF.

V usage is TRBV10-1 and J usage is TRBJ1-5, with D possibly TRBD1 on 5 matching bases. Trimming removed 6 bases at V and 15 bases at J, with 15 bases between. Germline V CDR1 and CDR2: WNHNN, SYGVQD (reference sequence). CDR3 length: 11 amino acids. The CDR3 loop reads CASRGPPLRHF. The CDR3 DNA follows: TGCGCCAGCAGGGGGCCCCCCTTGCGGCATTTT.

This sequence joins TRBV7-2 and TRBJ2-3; maybe TRBD1 (6 bases). The CDR3 has 17 amino acids. The V end lost 6 bases, the J end lost 4 bases, and 23 bases lay between the germline ends. Germline CDR1 SGHTA, CDR2 FQGNSA. The CDR3: CASRIPLDSPNADTQYF. The CDR3, as DNA: TGTGCCAGCAGGATACCCCTGGACAGCCCTAACGCAGATACGCAGTATTTT.